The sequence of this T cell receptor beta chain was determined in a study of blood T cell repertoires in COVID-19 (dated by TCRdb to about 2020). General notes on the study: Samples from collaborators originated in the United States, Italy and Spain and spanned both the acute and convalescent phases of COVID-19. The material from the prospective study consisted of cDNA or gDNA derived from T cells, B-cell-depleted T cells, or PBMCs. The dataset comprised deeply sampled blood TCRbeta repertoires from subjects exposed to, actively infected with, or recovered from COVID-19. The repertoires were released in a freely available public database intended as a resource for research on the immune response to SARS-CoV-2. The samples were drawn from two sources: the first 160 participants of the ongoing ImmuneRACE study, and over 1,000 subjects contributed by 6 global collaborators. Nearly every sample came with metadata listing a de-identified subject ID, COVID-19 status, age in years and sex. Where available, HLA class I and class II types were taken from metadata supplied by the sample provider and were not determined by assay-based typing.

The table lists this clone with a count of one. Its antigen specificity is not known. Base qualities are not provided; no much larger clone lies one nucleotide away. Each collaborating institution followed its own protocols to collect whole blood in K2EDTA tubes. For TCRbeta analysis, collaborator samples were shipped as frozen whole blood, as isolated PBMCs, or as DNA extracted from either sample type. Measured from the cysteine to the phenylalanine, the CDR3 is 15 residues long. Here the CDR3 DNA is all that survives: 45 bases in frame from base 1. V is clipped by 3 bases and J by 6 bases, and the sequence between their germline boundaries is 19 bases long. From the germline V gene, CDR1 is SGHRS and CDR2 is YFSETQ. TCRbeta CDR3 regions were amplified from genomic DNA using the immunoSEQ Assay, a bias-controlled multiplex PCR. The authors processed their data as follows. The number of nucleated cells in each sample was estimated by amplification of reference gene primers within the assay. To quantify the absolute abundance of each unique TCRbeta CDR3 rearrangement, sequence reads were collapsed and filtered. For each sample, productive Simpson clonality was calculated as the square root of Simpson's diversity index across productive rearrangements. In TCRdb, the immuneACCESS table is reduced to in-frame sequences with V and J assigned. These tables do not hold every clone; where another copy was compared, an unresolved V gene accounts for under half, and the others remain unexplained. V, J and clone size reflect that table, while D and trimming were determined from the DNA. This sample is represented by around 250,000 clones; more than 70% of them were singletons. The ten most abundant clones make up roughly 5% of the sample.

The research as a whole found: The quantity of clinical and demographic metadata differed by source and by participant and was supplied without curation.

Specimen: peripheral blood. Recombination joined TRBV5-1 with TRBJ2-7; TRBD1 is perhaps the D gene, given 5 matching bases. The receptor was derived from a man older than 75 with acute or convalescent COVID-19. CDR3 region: CASSSEPAGIGEQYF. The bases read TGCGCCAGCAGCTCCGAACCGGCAGGGATAGGCGAGCAGTACTTC.